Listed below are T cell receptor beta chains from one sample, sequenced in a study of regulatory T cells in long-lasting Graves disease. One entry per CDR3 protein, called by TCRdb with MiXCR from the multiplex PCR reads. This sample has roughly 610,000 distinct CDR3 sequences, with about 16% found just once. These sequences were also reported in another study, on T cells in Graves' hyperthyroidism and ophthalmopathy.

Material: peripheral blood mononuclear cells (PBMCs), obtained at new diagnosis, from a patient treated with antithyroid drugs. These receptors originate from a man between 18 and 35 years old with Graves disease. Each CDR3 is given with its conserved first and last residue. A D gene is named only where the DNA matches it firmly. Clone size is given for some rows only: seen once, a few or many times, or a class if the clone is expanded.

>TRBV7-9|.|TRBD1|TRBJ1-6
TGTGCCAGCAGCTTTTACCGGGACAGGAATTCACCCCTCCACTTT
CASSFYRDRNSPLHF
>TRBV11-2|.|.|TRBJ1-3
TGTGCCAGCAGACGTGAGCGCAGCTCTTCCTCTGGAAACACCATATATTTT
CASRRERSSSSGNTIYF
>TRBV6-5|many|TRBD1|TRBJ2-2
TGTGCCAGCAGTTATGGGACAGGGGACGACACCGGGGAGCTGTTTTTT
CASSYGTGDDTGELFF
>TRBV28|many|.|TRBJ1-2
TGTGCCAGCAGTTTAGAGGGCTCGGACTATGGCTACACCTTC
CASSLEGSDYGYTF
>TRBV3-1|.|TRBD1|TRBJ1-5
TGTGCCAGCAGCCACGGACAGGCCCGGGATCAGCCCCAGCATTTT
CASSHGQARDQPQHF
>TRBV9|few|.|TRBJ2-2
TGTGCCAGCAGCCCAGATGGGGGCCTGAACACCGGGGAGCTGTTTTTT
CASSPDGGLNTGELFF
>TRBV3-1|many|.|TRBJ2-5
TGTGCCAGCAGCCAAGTCCTTAGCAGACTAAAGGGAGAGACCCAGTACTTC
CASSQVLSRLKGETQYF
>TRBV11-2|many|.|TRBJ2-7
TGTGCCAGCAGCCAGACAGATACCTACGAGCAGTACTTC
CASSQTDTYEQYF
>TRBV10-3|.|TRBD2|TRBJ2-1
TGTGCCATCAGGGGGACTAGCGGGAGCTCCTACAATGAGCAGTTCTTC
CAIRGTSGSSYNEQFF
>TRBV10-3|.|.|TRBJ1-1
TGTGCCATCAGACCTACAGGGAACACTGAAGCTTTCTTT
CAIRPTGNTEAFF
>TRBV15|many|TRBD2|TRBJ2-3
TGTGCCACCAGCGTGGGAGCGGGAGCGCTCACAGATACGCAGTATTTT
CATSVGAGALTDTQYF
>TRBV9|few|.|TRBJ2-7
TGTGCCAGCAGCGTAGGAACTACACGAGCCTACGAGCAGTACTTC
CASSVGTTRAYEQYF
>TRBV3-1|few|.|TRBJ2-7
TGTGCCAGCAGCCAAGGGACGGTATTGTACGAAGAGCAGTACTTC
CASSQGTVLYEEQYF
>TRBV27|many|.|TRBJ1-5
TGTGCCAGCGGTGACGTGGGGCAGGATGGAAGCAATCAGCCCCAGCATTTT
CASGDVGQDGSNQPQHF
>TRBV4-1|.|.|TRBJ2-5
TGCGCCAGCAGCCAACCCCGACAGACGGAGACCCAGTACTTC
CASSQPRQTETQYF
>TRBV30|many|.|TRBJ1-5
TGTGCCTGGAGTGTCAGAACAGGCCCTACCGGGGATCAGCCCCAGCATTTT
CAWSVRTGPTGDQPQHF
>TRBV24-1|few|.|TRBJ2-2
TGTGCCACCAGTGATTCCCAAGTGAGGGATCGACGCACCGGGGAGCTGTTTTTT
CATSDSQVRDRRTGELFF
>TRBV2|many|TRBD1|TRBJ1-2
TGTGCCAGCAGACGGACAGGGGACGGCTACACCTTC
CASRRTGDGYTF
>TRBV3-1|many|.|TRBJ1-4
TGTGCCAGCAGCCCCCCTTTAGACCGGAGCAATGAAAAACTGTTTTTT
CASSPPLDRSNEKLFF
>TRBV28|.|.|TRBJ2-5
TGTGCCAGCAGCTCAGGGGGGGAGGGCACGGGGGAGACCCAGTACTTC
CASSSGGEGTGETQYF
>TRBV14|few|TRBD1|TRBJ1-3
TGTGCCAGCAGCCAAGGGGACAGGGAGACCATATATTTT
CASSQGDRETIYF
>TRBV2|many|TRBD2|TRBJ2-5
TGTGCCAGCAGCGAAGGACTAGCGGGAGGGGAGACCCAGTACTTC
CASSEGLAGGETQYF
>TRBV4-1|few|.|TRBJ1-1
TGCGCCAGCAGCCATCCCCGAGTCTTGCAGGGGAGTTTGAACACTGAAGCTTTCTTT
CASSHPRVLQGSLNTEAFF
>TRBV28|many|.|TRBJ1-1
TGTGCCAGCAGTCCCCCCACCGGGACGGCGAACACTGAAGCTTTCTTT
CASSPPTGTANTEAFF
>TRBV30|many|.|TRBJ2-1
TGTGCCTGGAGTGTCCATAGGAATGAGCAGTTCTTC
CAWSVHRNEQFF
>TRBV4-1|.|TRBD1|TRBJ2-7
TGCGCCAGCAGCCAAGGGGACAGGGACTTCTACTTC
CASSQGDRDFYF
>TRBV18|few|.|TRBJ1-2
TGTGCCAGCTCACCAAGTAGGGTTGTTGACTATGGCTACACCTTC
CASSPSRVVDYGYTF
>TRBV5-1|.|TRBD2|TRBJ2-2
TGCGCCAGCAGCGCGGTCGGCCTAGCGGCCTCCTTCGGGACCGGGGAGCTGTTTTTT
CASSAVGLAASFGTGELFF
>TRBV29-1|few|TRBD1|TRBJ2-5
TGCAGCGTCCTTAAACAGGGGGTTGAGACCCAGTACTTC
CSVLKQGVETQYF
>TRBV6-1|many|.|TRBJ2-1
TGTGCCAGCAGCGTAACCCGGTTCAATGAGCAGTTCTTC
CASSVTRFNEQFF
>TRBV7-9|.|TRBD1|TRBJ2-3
TGTGCCAGCAGCCTCTCCCGGGACAGGGAGACAGATACGCAGTATTTT
CASSLSRDRETDTQYF
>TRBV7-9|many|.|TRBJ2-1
TGTGCCACCACCAGGGGTAGTGAGGCCAATGAGCAGTTCTTC
CATTRGSEANEQFF
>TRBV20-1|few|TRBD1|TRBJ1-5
TGCAGTGCTGAGATCCGGGACAGGCAGCATTTT
CSAEIRDRQHF